This TCR beta chain emerged from a study of blood T cell repertoires in COVID-19 (dated by TCRdb to the early 2020s). Notes on the research overall: The collaborator samples originated in the United States, Italy and Spain and spanned the acute and convalescent phases of COVID-19. The material from the prospective study consisted of cDNA or gDNA derived from T cells, B-cell-depleted T cells, or PBMCs. The dataset comprised deeply sampled blood TCRbeta repertoires from subjects exposed to, actively infected with, or recovered from COVID-19. The repertoires were made available in a free public database intended to serve as a resource for research on the immune response to SARS-CoV-2. Samples were obtained from the ongoing ImmuneRACE study (first 160 participants) and from 1,254 subjects provided by 6 global collaborators. Nearly every sample came with metadata listing a de-identified subject ID, COVID-19 status, age in years and sex. HLA class I and class II types, where available, came from metadata supplied by the sample provider rather than from assay-based typing.

As concerns this clone: This clone's antigen is unknown. Per-nucleotide qualities are absent, and no much larger clonotype sits a single base away. This same CDR3 is encoded by further DNA sequences in the sample.

Via the germline V gene (reference sequence), CDR1 is LGHDT and CDR2 YNNKEL. Spanning cysteine to phenylalanine, the CDR3 consists of 13 amino acids. The retained sequence is limited to the CDR3, 39 bases, with the frame set at the first base. V was cut back by 1 base and J by 5 bases, leaving a gap of 8 bases between them. General study outcomes and caveats: The quantity of clinical and demographic metadata differed by source and by participant and was supplied without curation.

Each collaborating institution followed its own protocols to collect whole blood in K2EDTA tubes. For TCRbeta analysis, collaborator samples were shipped as frozen whole blood, as isolated PBMCs, or as DNA extracted from either sample type. The immunoSEQ Assay, a bias-controlled multiplex PCR, was used to amplify TCRbeta CDR3 regions from genomic DNA. In the original analysis: Within the assay, amplification of reference gene primers was used to estimate how many nucleated cells each sample contained. Sequence reads were collapsed and filtered to measure the absolute abundance of every unique TCRbeta CDR3 rearrangement. For each sample, productive Simpson clonality was calculated as the square root of Simpson's diversity index across productive rearrangements. Sourced from immuneACCESS, this table was stored by TCRdb with only in-frame sequences that have V and J called. A share of the clones is absent; for the studies checked, an unresolved V gene accounts for under half, and the remainder has no known explanation. That table is the source of V, J and clone size, and D and trimming were worked out from the DNA. For this sample the table gives over 120,000 clones, of which just under 85% were detected only once. The top ten hold around 3% of the sample.

The chain joins TRBV3-1 (or the pseudogene TRBV3-2) to TRBJ1-1, with the D gene too uncertain to name. The clonotype originates from an elderly woman with acute or convalescent COVID-19. Sequencing was performed on peripheral blood. CDR3 reads: CASSQGGGTEAFF. The base sequence is TGTGCCAGCAGCCAAGGGGGAGGGACTGAAGCTTTCTTT.